This T cell receptor (beta chain) stems from a study of T-cell memory formation after mild COVID-19. Per germline, CDR1 LNHNV and CDR2 YYDKDF (reference sequence). The CDR3 totals 15 residues. The V end lost 6 bases, the J end lost 1 base, and 15 bases lay between the germline ends. Via MiXCR, TCRdb re-called the 5' RACE reads, giving one row per CDR3 protein. The sample holds about 27,000 distinct CDR3 sequences, about 8% seen once. V usage is TRBV15 and J usage is TRBJ1-1; TRBD1 might be the D (6 bases). Sequencing was done on a sample of PBMCs or a T cell subset sorted from them (not recorded which). The TCR sequence derives from an adult woman who had mild COVID-19 (a few samples of this study predate the infection). Cell type and time point are not known. The CDR3 DNA is TGTGCCACCAGGATCAGGGGCACGGGGAACACTGAAGCTTTCTTT. This gives the protein CATRIRGTGNTEAFF. The entire variable domain, with the rest obtained from reference TRBV15 and TRBJ1-1, is as follows: DAMVIQNPRYQVTQFGKPVTLSCSQTLNHNVMYWYQQKSSQAPKLLFHYYDKDFNNEADTPDNFQSRRPNTSFCFLDIRSPGLGDTAMYLCATRIRGTGNTEAFFGQGTRLTVV.